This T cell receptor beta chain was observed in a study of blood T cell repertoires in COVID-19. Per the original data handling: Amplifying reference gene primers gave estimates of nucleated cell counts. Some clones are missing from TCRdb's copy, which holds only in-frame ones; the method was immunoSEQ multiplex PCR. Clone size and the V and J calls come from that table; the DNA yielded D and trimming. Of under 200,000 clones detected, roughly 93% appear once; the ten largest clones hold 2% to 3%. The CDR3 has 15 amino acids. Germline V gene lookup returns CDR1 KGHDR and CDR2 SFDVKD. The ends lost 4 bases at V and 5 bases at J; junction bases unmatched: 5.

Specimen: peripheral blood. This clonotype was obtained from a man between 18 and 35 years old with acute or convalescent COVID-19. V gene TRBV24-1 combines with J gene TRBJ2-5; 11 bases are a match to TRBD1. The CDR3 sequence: CATSDPGTGGETQYF. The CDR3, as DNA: TGTGCCACCAGTGACCCCGGGACAGGGGGTGAGACCCAGTACTTC.